The 17 T cell receptor beta chains below come from one sample, sequenced in a study of blood T cell repertoires in COVID-19. The repertoire was sequenced with immunoSEQ multiplex PCR; TCRdb's copy has only in-frame clones and lacks some. The table includes roughly 64,000 clones, under 80% detected once. Sequenced material: PBMCs or T cells enriched from blood (not recorded which). These receptors all stem from a woman aged 60-70 years who had been exposed to COVID-19.

J is TRBJ2-3 and V is TRBV5-1; 8 positions agree with TRBD2. The germline CDR1 and CDR2 sequences are SGHRS and YFSETQ. The CDR3 extends over 14 amino acids. V dropped 4 bases and J dropped 1; count of bases not matched to a gene: 2. The CDR3, as DNA: TGCGCCAGCAGCGCCGGGGGGGGCACAGATACGCAGTATTTT. Translation: CASSAGGGTDTQYF.

The DNA of the CDR3 is TGTGCCAGCAGCGTAGCCCCGGCGGGGGGGACGAACACCGGGGAGCTGTTTTTT. This sequence encodes CASSVAPAGGTNTGELFF. The chain has TRBV9 and TRBJ2-2; 9 bases align to TRBD2. Germline lookup yields CDR1 SGDLS and CDR2 YYNGEE. This CDR3 has 18 amino acids. V shed 0 bases, J shed 0 bases, and the junction held 6 bases outside the gene matches.

V and J are TRBV5-1 and TRBJ1-1; no clear D. With 5 bases removed from V and 5 bases from J, the gap between germline ends came to 10 bases. CDR3 size: 12 residues. In germline, CDR1 is SGHRS, CDR2 YFSETQ. The CDR3 DNA reads as TGCGCCAGCAGTATAGGGAGAACTGAAGCTTTCTTT. Protein: CASSIGRTEAFF.

The V call is TRBV6-5, the J call TRBJ2-7; D unclear. The CDR3 spans 15 residues. V was shortened by 4 bases and J by 4 bases, with 17 bases between the two germline ends. Per germline, CDR1 MNHEY and CDR2 SVGAGI. The CDR3 protein is CASSSEMRFEYEQYF. The CDR3 DNA is TGTGCCAGCAGTTCCGAGATGCGGTTCGAGTACGAGCAGTACTTC.

The chain combines TRBV7-2 with TRBJ1-4; no firm D call. Germline CDR1 reads SGHTA; CDR2 reads FQGNSA. With 4 bases removed from V and 7 bases from J, the gap between germline ends came to 13 bases. This CDR3 has 14 amino acids. This CDR3 is CASSSPLRSEKLFF. CDR3 nucleotides: TGTGCCAGCAGCTCCCCCCTAAGGAGTGAAAAACTGTTTTTT.

The chain uses TRBV29-1 and TRBJ2-5; possible D gene TRBD2, 6 bases. The germline gives CDR1 SQVTM, CDR2 ANQGSEA. The germline V and J ends were trimmed by 4 bases and 4 bases, with 10 bases remaining between them. The CDR3 covers 12 residues. The CDR3, as DNA: TGCAGCGTTGCCGGGGGAGGAGAGACCCAGTACTTC. It yields the protein CSVAGGGETQYF. Together with reference TRBV29-1 and TRBJ2-5, the CDR3 gives the full variable domain: SAVISQKPSRDICQRGTSLTIQCQVDSQVTMMFWYRQQPGQSLTLIATANQGSEATYESGFVIDKFPISRPNLTFSTLTVSNMSPEDSSIYLCSVAGGGETQYFGPGTRLLVL.

This clone has ten or more counts. The chain recombines TRBV5-1 with TRBJ1-1, with a tentative D call TRBD1 (6 bases). V lost 1 base to trimming and J lost 5 bases, with 12 bases between them. CDR1 and CDR2 (germline): SGHRS, YFSETQ. The CDR3 is made up of 14 amino acids. The CDR3 protein is CASSLTGLGTEAFF. CDR3 sequence (DNA): TGCGCCAGCAGCTTGACAGGGCTCGGGACTGAAGCTTTCTTT.

This clone was seen more than once but under ten times. The J gene is TRBJ1-5, the V gene TRBV24-1, with 8 nucleotides matching TRBD1. Unmatched junction bases numbered 9, after V lost 4 bases and J lost 2 bases. The CDR3 is made up of 17 amino acids. The germline V gene has CDR1 KGHDR and CDR2 SFDVKD. CDR3 amino acids: CATSDTGTGMGNQPQHF. In DNA form, the CDR3 reads TGTGCCACCAGTGACACCGGGACAGGTATGGGCAATCAGCCCCAGCATTTT.

V is TRBV6-5 and J is TRBJ2-7; TRBD1 aligns across 7 bases. Germline assignment: CDR1 MNHEY and CDR2 SVGAGI. V gave up 6 bases and J gave up 5 bases; unmatched junction bases: 1. The CDR3 is made up of 11 amino acids. The CDR3 DNA reads as TGTGCCAGCAGGACAGGGAACGAGCAGTACTTC. It translates to CASRTGNEQYF.

The CDR3 is CASSLGGTGAQGGYTF. The CDR3 bases are TGTGCCAGCAGTTTGGGTGGGACAGGGGCGCAGGGTGGCTACACCTTC. The chain couples TRBV27 to TRBJ1-2, with TRBD1 matching over 10 bases. Germline CDR1 and CDR2: MNHEY and SMNVEV (reference sequence). This CDR3 has 16 amino acids. V shed 3 bases, J shed 7 bases, and the junction held 11 bases outside the gene matches.

V gene TRBV28 combines with J gene TRBJ1-5; 8 bases fit TRBD1. Looked up from germline, CDR1 is MDHEN and CDR2 is SYDVKM. V was clipped by 5 bases and J by 6 bases; unmatched bases: 9. CDR3 size: 15 residues. The CDR3: CASSARTGYIQPQHF. CDR3 in DNA: TGTGCCAGCAGTGCGAGGACAGGGTACATTCAGCCCCAGCATTTT.

The V call is TRBV7-6, the J call TRBJ2-7; 13 bases fit TRBD2. Germline lookup yields CDR1 SGHVS and CDR2 FNYEAQ. CDR3 size: 15 residues. Trimming removed 4 bases from V and 5 bases from J; junction bases left unmatched: 5. In nucleotides, the CDR3 is TGTGCCAGCAGCTGGGGGACTAGCGGGAACCACGAGCAGTACTTC. It specifies CASSWGTSGNHEQYF. The whole variable domain, filled in from reference TRBV7-6 and TRBJ2-7, reads GAGVSQSPRYKVTKRGQDVALRCDPISGHVSLYWYRQALGQGPEFLTYFNYEAQQDKSGLPNDRFSAERPEGSISTLTIQRTEQRDSAMYRCASSWGTSGNHEQYFGPGTRLTVT.

This chain uses TRBV12-3 or TRBV12-4 with TRBJ1-4, with 9 bases identical to TRBD1. This CDR3 comprises 13 residues. J lost 11 bases, V lost 8 bases, and 9 bases had no gene match. The CDR3 region has the DNA TGTGCCAGCCTCAAGGGACAGGGTGAGAAACTGTTTTTT. This codes for CASLKGQGEKLFF.

V usage is TRBV11-2 and J usage is TRBJ1-5; D is unresolved. Germline V gives CDR1 SGHAT, CDR2 FQNNGV. The V and J ends lost 1 base and 2 bases respectively, with 15 bases between them. The CDR3 runs 17 residues. The CDR3 loop reads CASSLGGGSVGNQPQHF. DNA of the CDR3: TGTGCCAGCAGCTTAGGAGGTGGATCGGTGGGCAATCAGCCCCAGCATTTT.

The chain has TRBV5-4 and TRBJ2-3; the D is unclear. CDR3 length equals 15 residues. Trimming pared 2 bases from V and 2 bases from J, leaving 12 bases between. Germline V gene sequence: CDR1 SGHNT, CDR2 YYREEE (reference sequence). CDR3 coding DNA: TGTGCCAGCAGCTTCGGCGGCGGTTACACAGATACGCAGTATTTT. This gives the protein CASSFGGGYTDTQYF.

The chain joins TRBV28 to TRBJ1-6; weak D call: TRBD1 (6 bases). Germline V CDR1 and CDR2: MDHEN, SYDVKM. V was trimmed by 5 bases and J by 8 bases, leaving 13 bases between them. The CDR3 extends over 14 amino acids. DNA of the CDR3: TGTGCCAGCAGTCTCGAGACAGGCTATTCACCCCTCCACTTT. It specifies CASSLETGYSPLHF. Together with reference TRBV28 and TRBJ1-6, the CDR3 gives the full variable domain: DVKVTQSSRYLVKRTGEKVFLECVQDMDHENMFWYRQDPGLGLRLIYFSYDVKMKEKGDIPEGYSVSREKKERFSLILESASTNQTSMYLCASSLETGYSPLHFGNGTRLTVT.

This chain uses TRBV15 with TRBJ1-3, with 9 bases identical to TRBD1. After removal of 1 base from V and 2 bases from J, the junction contained 0 bases not matched to a gene. This CDR3 spans 15 amino acids. The V gene's germline CDR1 is LNHNV and CDR2 YYDKDF (reference sequence). The CDR3 sequence is CATSRGQGAGNTIYF. CDR3 DNA sequence: TGTGCCACCAGCAGAGGACAGGGGGCTGGAAACACCATATATTTT.